These 24 T cell receptor beta chains originate from one sample sequenced in a study of blood T cell repertoires in COVID-19 (TCRdb year 2020). The library was built by means of the immunoSEQ multiplex PCR assay. As stored in TCRdb, this immuneACCESS dataset retains in-frame rearrangements with V and J assigned. A fraction of the clones does not appear; measured against another copy, unresolved V genes explain less than half of the discrepancy, and the remainder lacks a known reason. The sample profile shows around 360,000 clones; 87% of them were found once. The ten largest account for about 10% of the sample. The sequencing sample was made of peripheral blood. These receptors were collected from a woman in her twenties or thirties with COVID-19, enrolled during active disease.

V is TRBV5-5 and J is TRBJ2-5; D perhaps matches TRBD1 (6 bases). Germline CDR1 reads SGHKS; CDR2 reads YYEKEE (reference sequence). CDR3 length: 14 residues. V was clipped by 4 bases and J by 5 bases, with 15 bases between them. CDR3 loop: CASSPDSLRETQYF. As DNA, the CDR3 is TGTGCCAGCAGCCCGGACAGCCTCCGGGAGACCCAGTACTTC.

This clone was recorded once. The chain joins TRBV5-1 to TRBJ1-2; D not certain. Between the trimmed V and J ends, which lost 4 bases and 4 bases, there was a span of 11 bases. The length of the CDR3 is 13 residues. Germline-derived CDR1 and CDR2 are SGHRS and YFSETQ. CDR3 in amino acids: CASSETQSYGYTF. Here the CDR3 DNA reads TGCGCCAGCAGCGAGACACAAAGCTATGGCTACACCTTC.

The chain couples TRBV21-1 to TRBJ2-5; TRBD2, as called in the table, went unchecked against the DNA. TRBV21-1 is shown as a pseudogene. This CDR3 comprises 22 residues. CDR3 sequence (DNA): TGTGCCAGCAGCAAAGTGTCTAGCGGGAGGCCCATAGAGTTCGGCCCAGAAGAGACCCAGTACTTC. This codes for CASSKVSSGRPIEFGPEETQYF.

The chain recombines TRBV7-2 with TRBJ2-1; TRBD2 matches at 9 bases. The CDR3 consists of 15 residues. The germline V gene has CDR1 SGHTA and CDR2 FQGNSA. J gave up 2 bases and V 5 bases, and 4 bases lay outside the gene matches. The CDR3: CASSRSGSTYNEQFF. CDR3 DNA: TGTGCCAGCAGCCGTAGCGGGAGTACCTACAATGAGCAGTTCTTC.

The chain carries TRBV27 and TRBJ1-2; 8 bases align to TRBD1. CDR3 size: 16 residues. Germline-derived CDR1 and CDR2 are MNHEY and SMNVEV (reference sequence). The ends lost 6 bases at V and 0 bases at J; junction bases unmatched: 9. CDR3 bases: TGTGCCAGCAGGTTTACAACAGGGGGGACTAACTATGGCTACACCTTC. Translation gives CASRFTTGGTNYGYTF.

This clone has a single count. The J gene is TRBJ2-3, the V gene TRBV2; D call uncertain. Germline CDR1 reads SNHLY; CDR2 reads FYNNEI. The CDR3 extends over 15 amino acids. The V and J ends lost 3 bases and 2 bases respectively, with 12 bases between them. CDR3 nucleotides: TGTGCCAGCAGTGAGTCGGCGGATCACACAGATACGCAGTATTTT. Translation gives CASSESADHTDTQYF.

The chain joins TRBV30 to TRBJ1-5, with 7 bases lining up with TRBD1. This CDR3 is 15 amino acids long. The germline CDR1 and CDR2 sequences are GTSNPN and SVGIG (reference sequence). J was trimmed by 1 base and V by 4 bases; bases with no gene match: 7. The CDR3 is CAWTRRGESNQPQHF. The CDR3 bases are TGTGCCTGGACTCGCAGGGGGGAAAGCAATCAGCCCCAGCATTTT.

V gene TRBV2 combines with J gene TRBJ1-5; TRBD1 might be the D (5 bases). The V end was cut by 6 bases, the J end by 4 bases, with 7 bases between. The CDR3 length is 12 residues. Per the germline V gene, CDR1 is SNHLY and CDR2 is FYNNEI. In nucleotides, the CDR3 is TGTGCCAGCAGCGGGGGTAATCAGCCCCAGCATTTT. Protein: CASSGGNQPQHF.

CDR3 region: CSVGGTVTSYEQYF. The CDR3 DNA reads as TGCAGCGTAGGCGGCACGGTCACTTCCTACGAGCAGTACTTC. The chain has TRBV29-1 and TRBJ2-7; D call uncertain. V was cut by 6 bases and J by 1 base, with 16 bases left in between. Germline V gene sequence: CDR1 SQVTM, CDR2 ANQGSEA. This CDR3 has 14 residues.

This clone was seen a single time. The chain is built from TRBV7-2 and TRBJ2-7; 9 bases agree with TRBD2. Germline loops: CDR1 SGHTA, CDR2 FQGNSA. The CDR3 consists of 16 residues. V lost 1 base, J lost 3 bases, and 7 bases stayed unmatched. CDR3 in DNA: TGTGCCAGCAGCTTAGGGGGGGCTAGCGGGATCTACGAGCAGTACTTC. As protein: CASSLGGASGIYEQYF.

The CDR3 DNA sequence: TGTGCCAGCAGATCCGGGGTTCTAAATTCACCCCTCCACTTT. It yields the protein CASRSGVLNSPLHF. This chain joins TRBV6-5 and TRBJ1-6; D uncertain. Trimming stripped 6 bases from V and 7 bases from J, with 13 bases between. This CDR3 region has 14 residues. CDR1 and CDR2 from the germline V gene are MNHEY and SVGAGI.

The V gene is TRBV7-8, the J gene TRBJ2-7; D gene unclear. Per the germline V gene, CDR1 is SGHVS and CDR2 is FQNEAQ. Trimming cost V 1 base and J 3 bases, with 7 bases left between them. The CDR3 loop spans 13 amino acids. The CDR3 region is CASSLGASYEQYF. The CDR3 coding sequence is TGTGCCAGCAGCTTAGGAGCTAGCTACGAGCAGTACTTC.

This clone showed up just a few times. Within the sample, other DNA sequences also encode this same CDR3. The rearrangement joins TRBV19 to TRBJ2-2; no reliable D call. This CDR3 is 14 amino acids long. CDR1 is LNHDA and CDR2 is SQIVND in the germline V gene (reference sequence). V was cut by 2 bases and J by 2 bases, with 6 bases left in between. The CDR3, as DNA: TGTGCCAGTAGTATAACAGCAAACACCGGGGAGCTGTTTTTT. It codes for CASSITANTGELFF. Looking up the rest from reference TRBV19 and TRBJ2-2 gives the full variable domain: DGGITQSPKYLFRKEGQNVTLSCEQNLNHDAMYWYRQDPGQGLRLIYYSQIVNDFQKGDIAEGYSVSREKKESFPLTVTSAQKNPTAFYLCASSITANTGELFFGEGSRLTVL.

The chain uses TRBV9 and TRBJ2-2; D gene ambiguous. Trimming stripped 0 bases from V and 3 bases from J, with 9 bases between. The CDR3 is 15 amino acids. Germline CDR1 is SGDLS and CDR2 is YYNGEE. DNA of the CDR3: TGTGCCAGCAGCGTAGGACTTCTGGACACCGGGGAGCTGTTTTTT. This sequence encodes CASSVGLLDTGELFF. Drawing the rest from reference TRBV9 and TRBJ2-2, the complete variable domain is DSGVTQTPKHLITATGQRVTLRCSPRSGDLSVYWYQQSLDQGLQFLIQYYNGEERAKGNILERFSAQQFPDLHSELNLSSLELGDSALYFCASSVGLLDTGELFFGEGSRLTVL.

The chain is built from TRBV5-6 and TRBJ1-5, with D possibly TRBD1 on 5 matching bases. V was trimmed by 0 bases and J by 3 bases, leaving 7 bases between them. CDR3 length equals 14 residues. CDR1 SGHDT and CDR2 YYEEEE come from the germline V gene. The CDR3 protein is CASSLVGDNQPQHF. The CDR3 nucleotides are TGTGCCAGCAGCTTGGTAGGGGACAATCAGCCCCAGCATTTT.

The chain links TRBV11-2 to TRBJ2-7, with a possible D match to TRBD1 (6 bases). The CDR3 loop spans 12 amino acids. V was trimmed by 7 bases and J by 1 base, leaving 8 bases between them. Germline V gene data show CDR1 as SGHAT and CDR2 as FQNNGV. The CDR3 loop is CASKGVSYEQYF. The CDR3 region has the DNA TGTGCCAGCAAGGGGGTTTCCTACGAGCAGTACTTC.

This clone appeared a few times. V is TRBV11-2 and J is TRBJ2-7; TRBD2 matches at 7 bases. This CDR3 spans 13 amino acids. V gave up 4 bases and J gave up 4 bases; unmatched junction bases: 4. Looked up from germline, CDR1 is SGHAT and CDR2 is FQNNGV. CDR3 coding DNA: TGTGCCAGCAGCTGGGGCGGGAGATACGAGCAGTACTTC. Translation gives CASSWGGRYEQYF. Combining the CDR3 with reference TRBV11-2 and TRBJ2-7 gives the whole variable domain EAGVAQSPRYKIIEKRQSVAFWCNPISGHATLYWYQQILGQGPKLLIQFQNNGVVDDSQLPKDRFSAERLKGVDSTLKIQPAKLEDSAVYLCASSWGGRYEQYFGPGTRLTVT.

This clone was recorded a few times. The rearrangement uses TRBV15 and TRBJ1-5; 9 bases align to TRBD1. The CDR3 length is 18 residues. Germline CDR1 is LNHNV and CDR2 is YYDKDF (reference sequence). With 3 bases clipped from V and 3 bases from J, the junction kept 12 bases outside the gene matches. The chain's CDR3 is CATSSDRGSDGLNQPQHF. The CDR3 DNA reads as TGTGCCACCAGCAGTGACAGGGGGTCCGATGGACTCAATCAGCCCCAGCATTTT.

V gene TRBV7-3 combines with J gene TRBJ2-2, with TRBD2 identical over 7 bases. CDR1 SGHTA and CDR2 FQGTGA come from the germline V gene. The CDR3 spans 13 residues. J lost 6 bases, V lost 5 bases, and 3 bases had no gene match. DNA of the CDR3: TGTGCCAGCAGCGTTGGACTAGCCGGGGAGCTGTTTTTT. Its translation is CASSVGLAGELFF.

The gene calls are TRBV28 and TRBJ2-7, with 11 nucleotides matching TRBD1. V dropped 6 bases and J dropped 3; count of bases not matched to a gene: 7. This CDR3 is built from 15 residues. CDR1 and CDR2 (germline): MDHEN, SYDVKM. CDR3 sequence (DNA): TGTGCCAGCAGCCCTGGGACAGGGGGGGACTACGAGCAGTACTTC. Amino acid sequence: CASSPGTGGDYEQYF.

Only a few counts were recorded for this clone. DNA of the CDR3: TGTGCCAGCAGCTGGGAAGAGGGGGCCCTCAATGAAAAACTGTTTTTT. Its protein product is CASSWEEGALNEKLFF. This chain connects TRBV7-8 to TRBJ1-4; 7 positions agree with TRBD1. The germline V gene encodes CDR1 SGHVS and CDR2 FQNEAQ. V lost 4 bases and J lost 5; bases outside the gene matches: 10. The CDR3 loop spans 16 amino acids.

The rearrangement links TRBV10-2 to TRBJ2-1; D unclear. The CDR3 covers 13 residues. CDR1 and CDR2 from the germline V gene are WSHSY and SAAADI. Trimming removed 2 bases at V and 3 bases at J, with 5 bases between. The CDR3 here is CASSELGYNEQFF. CDR3 sequence (DNA): TGCGCCAGCAGTGAGCTAGGCTACAATGAGCAGTTCTTC.

The chain recombines TRBV10-3 with TRBJ2-5, with D perhaps TRBD1 (5 bases). The CDR3 contains 12 residues. Trimming took off 8 bases at V and 5 bases at J, with 12 bases between the two ends. From germline, CDR1 is ENHRY and CDR2 SYGVKD. The CDR3: CAIAGFEETQYF. CDR3 nucleotide sequence: TGTGCCATCGCAGGGTTCGAGGAGACCCAGTACTTC.

The rearrangement uses TRBV2 and TRBJ1-2; TRBD1 aligns across 9 bases. Germline CDR1 reads SNHLY; CDR2 reads FYNNEI. V shed 4 bases, J shed 4 bases, and the junction held 7 bases outside the gene matches. The CDR3 consists of 15 residues. CDR3 region: CASSALTGGSYGYTF. CDR3 bases: TGTGCCAGCAGTGCCCTGACAGGGGGAAGCTATGGCTACACCTTC. Complete variable domain (other parts from reference TRBV2 and TRBJ1-2): EPEVTQTPSHQVTQMGQEVILRCVPISNHLYFYWYRQILGQKVEFLVSFYNNEISEKSEIFDDQFSVERPDGSNFTLKIRSTKLEDSAMYFCASSALTGGSYGYTFGSGTRLTVV.